The present TCR beta chain was sequenced within a study of cytomegalovirus exposure and HLA in healthy donors. Findings of the study overall: Cytomegalovirus association was assigned to around 150 TCR beta chains. Most sequenced TCRs were rare (though some public TCRs occurred in many donors). Productive rates of about 87% or about 30% were seen for most TCR beta V segments in an earlier analysis. In a later analysis, several top co-occurrence clusters appeared linked to parvovirus B19, influenza, CMV and Epstein-Barr virus.

Concerning this clone itself: Its specificity is unknown.

13 Jbeta primers and 60 Vbeta primers were used for the PCR. Some clones are missing from TCRdb's copy, which holds only in-frame ones; the method was immunoSEQ multiplex PCR. This sample carries roughly 140,000 clones, approximately 80% of them seen once, and the ten largest clones take approximately 5.1%. The CDR3 has 12 amino acids. Trimming removed 3 bases from V and 4 bases from J, with 9 bases in between. CDR1 is SQVTM, CDR2 ANQGSEA, per germline. What was sequenced was PBMCs. The TCR was taken from a male donor in good health and CMV-seronegative. V usage is TRBV29-1 and J usage is TRBJ2-5; D is possibly TRBD1 (5 bases). The CDR3: CSVDQGGETQYF. CDR3 sequence (DNA): TGCAGCGTTGATCAGGGTGGAGAGACCCAGTACTTC.